This entry is about one T cell receptor beta chain. Germline V gives CDR1 SGHTA, CDR2 FQGNSA. The CDR3 length is 19 residues. With 3 bases clipped from V and 2 bases from J, the junction kept 18 bases outside the gene matches. TCRdb's table, derived via immunoSEQ multiplex PCR, lists solely in-frame clones and lacks some. The data contain roughly 51,000 clones, around 84% of them singletons. These data belong to a study of PD-L1 blockade in urothelial cancer. At the level of the study: Male sex and bladder-origin urothelial cancer were recorded for about 90% of the 29 patients.

Time point reported: pretreatment peripheral blood. This material consisted of PBMCs, taken around atezolizumab (anti-PD-L1) treatment. The clonotype comes from a man aged 60-69 years with urothelial cancer. The chain links TRBV7-2 to TRBJ1-1; TRBD1 aligns across 7 bases. For the CDR3, the DNA is TGTGCCAGCAGCTTGGTCGTTTTTAGGGACAGCATAAGAAACACTGAAGCTTTCTTT. It translates to CASSLVVFRDSIRNTEAFF.